This entry is about one TCR beta chain. This sample was included in a study of blood T cell repertoires in COVID-19. Study-wide background: Samples taken during acute and convalescent COVID-19 were collected in the United States, Italy and Spain.

The authors' processing: Amplification from reference gene primers served as the basis for estimated nucleated cell counts. Using immunoSEQ multiplex PCR, the repertoire was profiled, and TCRdb retains in-frame clones only, with some absent. V and J calls plus clone size are reproduced from that table; the DNA served to infer D and trimming. The sample includes around 110,000 clones, 80% to 85% of them seen just once. The CDR3 loop spans 11 amino acids. Per the germline V gene, CDR1 is MNHEY and CDR2 is SVGAGI. Trimming removed 8 bases from V and 4 bases from J, with 8 bases in between. The chain carries TRBV6-5 and TRBJ1-1, with D possibly matching TRBD1 (6 bases). This TCR was recovered from a woman aged 70-85 years with acute or convalescent COVID-19. The sequencing input was peripheral blood. The CDR3 coding sequence is TGTGCCAGCGGGGGCCTCACTGAAGCTTTCTTT. Its translation: CASGGLTEAFF.